One and the same sample provided the 14 T cell receptor beta chains below, sequenced in a study of CD8+CD57+ T cells in acquired aplastic anemia. Genomic DNA served as template for TCR beta VDJ and CDR3 profiling. MiXCR was run by TCRdb on the reads, yielding one entry per CDR3 protein. This table has some 200,000 distinct CDR3 sequences, under 55% appearing once. Selection for sequencing was limited to patients who had shown CD8+CD57+ cell expansion by flow cytometry. What was sequenced was sorted CD4+, CD8+, or CD8+CD57+ T cells (not recorded which) from PBMCs. These receptors were collected from a human donor with aplastic anemia.

Worth noting for this clonotype: At one boundary the junction diverges from the germline segment, which might be a read error. The CDR3 here is CASSYGRTGTYEQYF. The CDR3 DNA is TGTGCCAGCAGTTACGGGCGGACAGGGACCTACGAGCAGTACTTC. This chain connects TRBV10-3 to TRBJ2-7; 8 nucleotides match TRBD1. Germline V CDR1 and CDR2: ENHRY, SYGVKD. The CDR3 has 15 residues.

Many counts were recorded for this clonotype. This chain links TRBV24-1 with TRBJ2-2; unclear D gene. This CDR3 is 15 amino acids long. V was shortened by 5 bases and J by 7 bases, with 16 bases between the two germline ends. Germline CDR1 is KGHDR and CDR2 is SFDVKD. DNA for the CDR3: TGTGCCACCAGTGGGCCTACTTTTGGGCACGGGGAGCTGTTTTTT. This translates into CATSGPTFGHGELFF.

This clonotype was seen once. The chain employs TRBV12-3 or TRBV12-4 and TRBJ2-1; D is uncertain. V was trimmed by 3 bases and J by 6 bases, leaving 9 bases between them. The CDR3 is made up of 13 amino acids. The CDR3 DNA reads as TGTGCCAGCAGTTTCGGTAGTAGCAATGAGCAGTTCTTC. It encodes CASSFGSSNEQFF.

This chain uses TRBV24-1 with TRBJ1-2; 11 bases fit TRBD1. The CDR3 runs 18 residues. With 0 bases clipped from V and 3 bases from J, the junction kept 8 bases outside the gene matches. Looked up from germline, CDR1 is KGHDR and CDR2 is SFDVKD. This CDR3 is CATSDLREGQGGHYGYTF. The CDR3 DNA reads TGTGCCACCAGTGATTTGCGTGAGGGACAGGGGGGACACTATGGCTACACCTTC.

In this sample, this clonotype turned up many times. This chain uses TRBV2 with TRBJ1-1, with 7 positions matching TRBD1. Germline CDR1 reads SNHLY; CDR2 reads FYNNEI. The CDR3 sequence is 13 residues long. V dropped 8 bases and J dropped 4; count of bases not matched to a gene: 7. CDR3 loop: CASRRDRGTEAFF. CDR3 in DNA: TGTGCCAGCCGCCGGGACAGAGGCACTGAAGCTTTCTTT.

The chain combines TRBV7-8 with TRBJ2-2, with D perhaps matching TRBD1 (5 bases). Germline values: CDR1 SGHVS, CDR2 FQNEAQ. This CDR3 comprises 16 residues. Between the trimmed V and J ends, which lost 1 base and 1 base, there was a span of 10 bases. CDR3 bases: TGTGCCAGCAGCTTAGGGGCAGGGCGGAACACCGGGGAGCTGTTTTTT. It is translated as CASSLGAGRNTGELFF.

This clonotype was observed many times. This sequence joins TRBV24-1 and TRBJ1-2; 9 bases are shared with TRBD1. Looked up from germline, CDR1 is KGHDR and CDR2 is SFDVKD. The CDR3 contains 16 residues. The V segment lost 4 bases and the J segment 8 bases; nucleotides outside the gene matches: 13. The CDR3 nucleotides are TGTGCCACCAGTGACCGAAACCCGGGACAGGGAATAGGCTACACCTTC. It specifies CATSDRNPGQGIGYTF.

This chain uses TRBV24-1 with TRBJ2-6, with 7 bases lining up with TRBD1. The CDR3 sequence is 16 residues long. CDR1 and CDR2 from the germline V gene are KGHDR and SFDVKD. J gave up 0 bases and V 11 bases, and 9 bases lay outside the gene matches. CDR3 nucleotide sequence: TGTGCCATCGGACAGGATACCTACTCTGGGGCCAACGTCCTGACTTTC. Translation gives CAIGQDTYSGANVLTF.

This rearrangement joins TRBV19 to TRBJ1-6; 8 nucleotides line up with TRBD1. The CDR3 spans 15 residues. Germline trimming cut 3 bases from V and 9 bases from J; bases unmatched to any gene: 7. Germline CDR1 and CDR2: LNHDA and SQIVND (reference sequence). CDR3 residues: CASSIGTGGSSPLHF. The CDR3 DNA follows: TGTGCCAGTAGTATCGGGACAGGTGGTAGTTCACCCCTCCACTTT.

V gene TRBV19 combines with J gene TRBJ2-7; 7 bases are a match to TRBD1. V lost 2 bases and J lost 3; bases outside the gene matches: 4. Germline CDR1 is LNHDA and CDR2 is SQIVND (reference sequence). This CDR3 is 14 amino acids long. This CDR3 is CASSIQGDLYEQYF. The CDR3 coding sequence is TGTGCCAGTAGTATACAGGGGGACCTCTACGAGCAGTACTTC. Variable domain in full (rest from reference TRBV19 and TRBJ2-7): DGGITQSPKYLFRKEGQNVTLSCEQNLNHDAMYWYRQDPGQGLRLIYYSQIVNDFQKGDIAEGYSVSREKKESFPLTVTSAQKNPTAFYLCASSIQGDLYEQYFGPGTRLTVT.

In its sample, this clonotype was seen a few times. The rearrangement uses TRBV10-3 and TRBJ2-3; 9 positions agree with TRBD1. Germline V gene sequence: CDR1 ENHRY, CDR2 SYGVKD. The CDR3 extends over 15 amino acids. After removal of 9 bases from V and 2 bases from J, the junction contained 9 bases not matched to a gene. The chain's CDR3 is CAIFSLQGATDTQYF. The CDR3 nucleotides are TGTGCCATTTTTAGCTTACAGGGGGCCACAGATACGCAGTATTTT.

CDR3 residues: CASSFSGVWGGTQYF. CDR3 bases: TGTGCCAGCAGCTTCTCCGGGGTTTGGGGTGGTACGCAGTATTTT. The gene calls are TRBV11-2 and TRBJ2-3, with D possibly TRBD2 on 5 matching bases. This CDR3 is 15 amino acids long. Germline V gene sequence: CDR1 SGHAT, CDR2 FQNNGV. V shed 3 bases and J shed 8 bases, with 18 bases lying between them.

The chain carries TRBV15 and TRBJ2-7, with D possibly called TRBD1 or TRBD2 (5 bases each). CDR1 and CDR2 from the germline V gene are LNHNV and YYDKDF (reference sequence). V was trimmed by 5 bases and J by 5 bases, leaving 13 bases between them. The CDR3 loop spans 13 amino acids. DNA of the CDR3: TGTGCCACCAGCGGGGGACGAGTTGACGAGCAGTACTTC. This gives the protein CATSGGRVDEQYF.

CDR3 sequence: CATSRDKEADTQYF. The CDR3 DNA reads TGTGCCACCAGCAGAGATAAGGAGGCGGATACGCAGTATTTT. This chain uses TRBV15 with TRBJ2-3; a possible D gene is TRBD2 (5 bases). Trimming shortened V by 0 bases and J by 6 bases, and 10 bases separated the two germline ends. Germline-derived CDR1 and CDR2 are LNHNV and YYDKDF (reference sequence). The CDR3 runs 14 residues.